This paragraph covers one T cell receptor beta chain sequence. Its antigen is still unknown. The investigators reverse transcribed all of the isolated RNA, so they sequenced expressed TCRB transcripts. TCRdb's table, derived via immunoSEQ multiplex PCR, lists solely in-frame clones and lacks some. In the table there are roughly 150,000 clones, under 13% of which are singletons. These data originate in a study of beta chain features in type 1 diabetes. The study's findings and limits: In all four CD4+ subsets, TCRB CDR3 length was significantly, moderately reduced in type 1 diabetes. In the patient group, naive, central memory and Treg TCRB repertoires seemed more alike than in the healthy donor group. These data did not resolve whether HLA type affects TCRB rearrangement. In type 1 diabetes patients, VDJ junctions had fewer insertions; deletions at these junctions were more frequent.

The CDR3 consists of 15 residues. Germline V lookup: CDR1 LNHNV, CDR2 YYDKDF (reference sequence). V lost 5 bases, J lost 7 bases, and 18 bases lay in between. This chain connects TRBV15 to TRBJ2-1; TRBD1 is a possible D gene (5 bases). The specimen was central memory CD4+ T cells from blood. The clonotype comes from a man aged 25 to 40 with type 1 diabetes. The CDR3 sequence is CATSGQGGYRNEQFF. CDR3 nucleotide sequence: TGTGCCACCAGCGGTCAGGGTGGGTATAGGAATGAGCAGTTCTTC.